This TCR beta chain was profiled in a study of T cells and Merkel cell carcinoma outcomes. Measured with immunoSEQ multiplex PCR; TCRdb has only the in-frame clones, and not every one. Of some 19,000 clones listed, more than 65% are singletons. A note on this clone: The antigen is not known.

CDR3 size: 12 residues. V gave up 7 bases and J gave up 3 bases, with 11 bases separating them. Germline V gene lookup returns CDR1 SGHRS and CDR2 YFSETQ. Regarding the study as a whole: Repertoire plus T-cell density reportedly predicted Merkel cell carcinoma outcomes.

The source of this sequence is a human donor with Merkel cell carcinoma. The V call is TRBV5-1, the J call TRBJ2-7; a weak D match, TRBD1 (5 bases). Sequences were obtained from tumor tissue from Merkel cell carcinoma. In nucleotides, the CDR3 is TGCGCCAGCCGCAGGGATTTCTACGAGCAGTACTTC. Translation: CASRRDFYEQYF.